Listed below are T cell receptor beta chains from one sample, sequenced in a study of cytomegalovirus exposure and HLA in healthy donors. Sequenced by immunoSEQ multiplex PCR; TCRdb stores in-frame clones only, minus some. The top ten hold just over 8.5% of the sample, which has around 100,000 clones, around 70% seen once. Sequencing used PBMCs. The receptors were sampled from a man under 40 in good health and CMV-seropositive. Both conserved end residues are part of each CDR3. D genes are given only for firm matches. Expanded clones get a size class; other rows say once, few or many, or leave the size out.

d_gene	v_gene	j_gene	abundance	CDR3aa	CDR3nt
NA	TRBV11-2	TRBJ2-4	NA	CASSSRLAKNIQYF	TGTGCCAGCAGTTCTAGATTAGCCAAAAACATTCAGTACTTC
NA	TRBV27	TRBJ1-5	NA	CASLTPNQPQHF	TGTGCCAGCCTTACTCCCAATCAGCCCCAGCATTTT
NA	TRBV27	TRBJ1-2	NA	CASSLSRGTTFSYGYTF	TGTGCCAGCAGTTTATCGCGGGGGACAACCTTCAGCTATGGCTACACCTTC
NA	TRBV13	TRBJ1-2	NA	CASSLGTDPGRNYGYTF	TGTGCCAGCAGCTTAGGAACGGATCCGGGAAGAAACTATGGCTACACCTTC
NA	TRBV15	TRBJ2-3	NA	CATSGRDTDTQYF	TGTGCCACCAGCGGCCGGGACACAGATACGCAGTATTTT
NA	TRBV21-1	TRBJ2-7	NA	CASPKEVRPYEQYF	TGTGCCAGCCCAAAGGAGGTACGGCCCTACGAGCAGTACTTC
TRBD1	TRBV5-6	TRBJ2-3	NA	CASSWGTGQGIDTQYF	TGTGCCAGCAGCTGGGGAACGGGACAGGGGATAGATACGCAGTATTTT
NA	TRBV9	TRBJ2-2	NA	CASSVPGQNTGELFF	TGTGCCAGCAGCGTACCGGGACAGAACACCGGGGAGCTGTTTTTT
TRBD2	TRBV5-1	TRBJ2-5	few	CASSSTPGTSRAPTGEQYF	TGCGCCAGCAGCTCAACCCCCGGGACTAGTCGAGCCCCTACTGGGGAGCAGTACTTC
TRBD1	TRBV4-1	TRBJ1-3	NA	CASSQRGSTGTGNTIYF	TGCGCCAGCAGCCAGAGGGGGTCGACAGGGACTGGAAACACCATATATTTT
NA	TRBV28	TRBJ2-3	NA	CASSFRGLFTDTQYF	TGTGCCAGCAGTTTTAGGGGACTCTTCACAGATACGCAGTATTTT
TRBD2	TRBV18	TRBJ2-5	NA	CASSPLPLAGERETQYF	TGTGCCAGCTCACCCCTCCCACTAGCGGGAGAAAGAGAGACCCAGTACTTC
NA	TRBV7-2	TRBJ2-3	NA	CASSSRTSTDTQYF	TGTGCCAGCAGCAGTCGGACTAGCACAGATACGCAGTATTTT
TRBD1	TRBV6-5	TRBJ1-1	once	CASILDRARYEAFF	TGTGCCAGCATCCTGGACAGGGCAAGATATGAAGCTTTCTTT
TRBD2	TRBV28	TRBJ2-1	NA	CASSGGLAGGWKQFF	TGTGCCAGCAGTGGGGGACTAGCGGGAGGATGGAAGCAGTTCTTC
TRBD2	TRBV4-1	TRBJ2-5	NA	CASNSENPFVQGGETQYF	TGCGCCAGCAATTCCGAAAACCCGTTCGTTCAGGGAGGGGAGACCCAGTACTTC
TRBD2	TRBV29-1	TRBJ2-2	NA	CSVRVRGDTGELFF	TGCAGCGTTCGAGTACGGGGGGACACCGGGGAGCTGTTTTTT
NA	TRBV7-6	TRBJ1-2	once	CASSLGLQDGYTF	TGTGCCAGCAGCTTAGGGTTGCAGGATGGCTACACCTTC
TRBD2	TRBV5-6	TRBJ2-3	NA	CASSLDSGGTDTQYF	TGTGCCAGCAGCTTGGATAGCGGGGGGACAGATACGCAGTATTTT
TRBD1	TRBV7-9	TRBJ2-6	NA	CASRGQGLSSGANVLTF	TGTGCCAGCAGGGGACAGGGCCTATCCTCTGGGGCCAACGTCCTGACTTTC
NA	TRBV10-3	TRBJ2-7	once	CAISATARDNEQYF	TGTGCCATCAGTGCGACGGCTCGGGACAACGAGCAGTACTTC
NA	TRBV29-1	TRBJ2-3	NA	CSVDRASTDTQYF	TGCAGCGTTGATCGAGCAAGCACAGATACGCAGTATTTT
NA	TRBV4-1	TRBJ2-5	NA	CASSQSPGFQETQYF	TGCGCCAGCAGCCAAAGTCCAGGGTTCCAAGAGACCCAGTACTTC
NA	TRBV6-6	TRBJ1-2	NA	CASNGNYGYTF	TGTGCCAGCAACGGTAACTATGGCTACACCTTC
NA	TRBV5-1	TRBJ2-5	NA	CASSLGGGNQETQYF	TGCGCCAGCAGCTTGGGAGGCGGCAACCAAGAGACCCAGTACTTC
NA	TRBV11-2	TRBJ2-1	NA	CASSLEGGPFGEQFF	TGTGCCAGCAGCTTAGAGGGGGGGCCCTTTGGTGAGCAGTTCTTC
NA	TRBV27	TRBJ2-3	NA	CASSLLATKAERDTQYF	TGTGCCAGCAGTTTATTAGCCACCAAAGCAGAGAGAGATACGCAGTATTTT
TRBD1	TRBV7-3	TRBJ2-2	NA	CASTQGAGTGELFF	TGTGCCAGCACCCAGGGGGCGGGAACCGGGGAGCTGTTTTTT
TRBD1	TRBV4-1	TRBJ1-1	few	CASSIPDRAGNTEAFF	TGCGCCAGCAGCATACCCGACAGGGCCGGGAACACTGAAGCTTTCTTT
NA	TRBV11-3	TRBJ1-1	few	CASNPREGVTWNTEAFF	TGTGCCAGCAACCCCAGGGAGGGGGTTACTTGGAACACTGAAGCTTTCTTT
NA	TRBV11-2	TRBJ1-2	NA	CASSPRHGLGYTF	TGTGCCAGCAGTCCCCGACACGGTTTAGGCTACACCTTC
NA	TRBV6-5	TRBJ2-7	NA	CASSYDRAYEQYF	TGTGCCAGCAGTTATGACAGAGCTTACGAGCAGTACTTC
NA	TRBV18	TRBJ1-4	NA	CASSPGVRTIHEKLFF	TGTGCCAGCTCACCGGGTGTTCGGACAATCCATGAAAAACTGTTTTTT
TRBD1	TRBV6-5	TRBJ1-2	NA	CASSSPGQFYGYTF	TGTGCCAGCAGTTCTCCGGGACAGTTCTATGGCTACACCTTC
TRBD1	TRBV29-1	TRBJ1-2	few	CSVYRGVSGYTF	TGCAGCGTTTACAGGGGAGTTAGTGGCTACACCTTC
TRBD1	TRBV11-3	TRBJ2-2	NA	CASSHRGTGRTGELFF	TGTGCCAGCAGCCATAGAGGGACAGGGAGGACCGGGGAGCTGTTTTTT
TRBD1	TRBV5-1	TRBJ2-7	NA	CASSFRDREFYEQYF	TGCGCCAGCAGCTTCCGAGACAGGGAGTTCTACGAGCAGTACTTC
NA	TRBV28	TRBJ1-3	NA	CASNGGASRLGNTIYF	TGTGCCAGCAACGGGGGGGCTTCCAGACTTGGAAACACCATATATTTT
NA	TRBV9	TRBJ2-2	few	CASSARGPETGELFF	TGTGCCAGCAGCGCTAGAGGGCCGGAGACCGGGGAGCTGTTTTTT
NA	TRBV18	TRBJ1-1	NA	CASSEGRENTEAFF	TGTGCCAGCTCGGAGGGACGGGAGAACACTGAAGCTTTCTTT
NA	TRBV6-4	TRBJ1-2	NA	CARPGYGYTF	TGTGCCAGGCCCGGCTATGGCTACACCTTC
TRBD1	TRBV2	TRBJ1-4	NA	CASNVGRGDGDEKLFF	TGTGCCAGCAACGTGGGCAGGGGGGATGGGGACGAAAAACTGTTTTTT
NA	TRBV27	TRBJ2-1	NA	CASSYLSSYNEQFF	TGTGCCAGCAGTTATCTAAGCTCCTACAATGAGCAGTTCTTC
NA	TRBV27	TRBJ1-6	NA	CASRSSNYNSPLHF	TGTGCCAGCAGGAGCTCTAACTATAATTCACCCCTCCACTTT
TRBD1	TRBV4-1	TRBJ2-5	NA	CASSIYRGQETQYF	TGCGCCAGCAGCATTTACAGGGGCCAAGAGACCCAGTACTTC